Sequencing of this T cell receptor (beta chain) was carried out in a study of CD8+ T cells in alopecia areata (dated by TCRdb to 2016 to 2018). As for the study more broadly: Treated patients were enrolled in an open-label pilot trial of oral tofacitinib at 5 to 10 mg twice daily for moderate-to-severe alopecia areata. Patients stayed on tofacitinib for 6 to 18 months and then had 6 months of follow-up off drug so that delayed response and recurrence could be assessed. Amplification of TCRbeta CDR3 regions was done by immunoSEQ multiplex PCR using 35 Vbeta forward primers and 13 Jbeta reverse primers. Biopsies were taken from tofacitinib-treated patients at baseline and at 4 and 24 weeks of treatment, and a later scalp biopsy was taken in several of the tofacitinib-treated patients. Scalp tissue and sorted CD4+ and CD8+ peripheral blood T cells from patchy and totalis/universalis alopecia areata patients and from healthy controls were covered by human TCRbeta sequencing. In both human patients and the C3H/HeJ mouse model, the study applied high-throughput TCRbeta sequencing to look at T cell clonal expansion in alopecia areata. RNA was obtained with the PAXgene miRNA kit for fixed scalp, the miRNeasy kit for PBMCs, and the RNeasy kit for mouse skin. Scalp clonality was compared across normal scalp (n=4), patchy alopecia areata scalp (n=8), and alopecia totalis/universalis scalp (n=8). Disease severity in treated patients was measured with the SALT score, which quantifies the percentage of affected scalp surface area.

V is pared back by 5 bases and J by 5 bases, with 18 bases lying between the germline termini. Reading the germline V gene (reference sequence) gives CDR1 SEHNR and CDR2 FQNEAQ. The CDR3, from cysteine to phenylalanine, totals 15 residues. Only the CDR3 DNA stays, 45 bases, in frame from base 1. General conclusions and limits of the study: Because the treated cohort was small and had just a single nonresponder, larger studies are needed to establish links between baseline CD8+ expansion and response. Scalp TCR repertoire analysis is complicated because resident alphabeta T cells in normal human skin are also sequenced, whereas mouse skin is dominated by gammadelta T cells. With tofacitinib, both scalp clonality and the number of expanded CD8+ clones among the top 100 scalp clones went down significantly. Many expanded lesional clones were found to persist in scalp and blood during tofacitinib treatment, and relapse after treatment cessation may be partly explained by this persistence. Shared TCR sequences between patients were less evident than in mice, which may be partly attributable to HLA diversity in the patient population. Lesional scalp, especially in alopecia totalis/universalis, showed higher clonality and more expanded CD8+ clones than normal scalp, suggesting antigenic drive.

The library relied on the immunoSEQ multiplex PCR assay. To provide template for TCR sequencing, every sample had RNA extracted and reverse transcribed into cDNA. SuperScript III was used for first-strand cDNA synthesis, primed with a 2:1 mix of oligo-dT and random hexamers. A synthetic immune receptor repertoire was used to measure amplification bias, and any remaining bias was corrected computationally. The paper's processing steps were these. Raw reads were preprocessed for error removal, and CDR3 was defined according to IMGT conventions as running from the conserved cysteine to phenylalanine. Clonality was calculated as 1 minus Shannon entropy normalized by log2 of the number of productive unique TCRs. Whether each scalp clone was CD4 or CD8 was inferred by checking scalp TCRbeta sequences against the CD4 and CD8 repertoires from sorted blood. As stored in TCRdb, this immuneACCESS dataset retains in-frame rearrangements with V and J assigned. A fraction of the clones does not appear; measured against another copy, unresolved V genes explain less than half of the discrepancy, and the remainder lacks a known reason. V, J and clone size are those of that table, while D and trimming were read from the DNA. The sample contains about 110,000 clones, approximately 51% of them found a single time. The ten largest clones add up to 3% to 4% of the sample.

The time point label, as the study defines it: roughly 26 weeks on oral tofacitinib. This sample's treatment or condition label indicates: oral pan-JAK inhibitor, 5-10 mg twice daily. Peripheral blood and lesional scalp punch biopsies were obtained from patients with alopecia areata. After PBMCs were isolated by density centrifugation and stained for CD3, CD4 and CD8, a FACSAria was used to sort CD4+ and CD8+ T cells. This clone showed up just a few times. Its antigen target is currently unknown. Per-nucleotide qualities are absent, and no much larger clonotype sits a single base away. The sequence was collected from a human donor with alopecia areata. The chain is assembled from TRBV7-9 and TRBJ2-5; the D region possibly corresponds to TRBD1 (6 bases align). The sequenced sample was CD4+ T cells sorted from blood, obtained at week 24, from a patient treated with tofacitinib. The DNA reads as follows: TGTGCCAGCAGCCGAGGTGCAGGGGCGGTGGAGACCCAGTACTTC. Its translation is CASSRGAGAVETQYF.